This TCR beta chain was identified during a study of technical replicates of blood from a few donors. J gave up 5 bases and V 3 bases, and 3 bases lay outside the gene matches. Germline V CDR1 and CDR2: KGHSH, LQKENI. The CDR3 totals 13 residues. Profiled with immunoSEQ multiplex PCR; TCRdb holds only in-frame clones, not every one. The sample records about 79,000 clones, 94% being singletons. J is TRBJ1-2 and V is TRBV18; 7 bases map to TRBD1. The source of this sequence is a human donor in good health. The sequenced material came from T cells isolated from PBMCs. CDR3 in amino acids: CASSPGQQYGYTF. DNA for the CDR3: TGTGCCAGCTCACCGGGACAGCAGTATGGCTACACCTTC.